The 13 T cell receptor beta chains below were found in one sample sequenced in a study of cytomegalovirus exposure and HLA in healthy donors. The study ran its PCR with 60 Vbeta and 13 Jbeta primers. Some clones are missing from TCRdb's copy, which holds only in-frame ones; the method was immunoSEQ multiplex PCR. The sample gives 130,000 or so clones, roughly 60% of which show up once; 2% to 3% is in the top ten. Sample: PBMCs. The receptors stem from a woman in her thirties or forties in good health and CMV-seronegative.

The rearrangement links TRBV6-5 to TRBJ1-2; 8 bases are shared with TRBD1. The V segment lost 6 bases and the J segment 8 bases; nucleotides outside the gene matches: 14. The CDR3 totals 15 residues. The germline V gene encodes CDR1 MNHEY and CDR2 SVGAGI. CDR3 region: CASRSLQGDPRGYTF. The CDR3 bases are TGTGCCAGCAGGTCCCTACAGGGGGACCCTCGGGGCTACACCTTC.

The chain recombines TRBV29-1 with TRBJ1-3; a weak D match, TRBD1 (5 bases). V shed 4 bases and J shed 3 bases, with 13 bases lying between them. The CDR3 totals 14 residues. Germline V gene lookup returns CDR1 SQVTM and CDR2 ANQGSEA. The CDR3 here is CSVGTSIGGNTIYF. In DNA, the CDR3 is TGCAGCGTTGGGACATCGATCGGTGGAAACACCATATATTTT.

The chain uses TRBV27 and TRBJ2-7, with D possibly TRBD1 on 6 matching bases. The CDR3 runs 15 residues. V was clipped by 5 bases and J by 4 bases, with 18 bases between them. The V gene's germline CDR1 is MNHEY and CDR2 SMNVEV (reference sequence). CDR3 loop: CASSAQTGGAYEQYF. The DNA of the CDR3 is TGTGCCAGCAGTGCGCAGACAGGTGGGGCTTACGAGCAGTACTTC.

The chain uses TRBV19 and TRBJ1-2; D is perhaps TRBD1 (6 bases). Germline V gene data show CDR1 as LNHDA and CDR2 as SQIVND (reference sequence). V was pared by 8 bases and J by 5 bases, with 21 bases between. This CDR3 is 15 amino acids long. This CDR3 reads CASGPGDRRPYGYTF. CDR3 bases: TGTGCCAGTGGTCCAGGGGATCGACGGCCGTATGGCTACACCTTC.

The chain couples TRBV6-6 to TRBJ1-1; 11 nucleotides match TRBD1. The CDR3 contains 14 residues. V was clipped by 6 bases and J by 4 bases; unmatched bases: 4. The germline CDR1 and CDR2 sequences are MNHNY and SVGAGI (reference sequence). The CDR3 nucleotides read TGTGCCAGCAGCCCCGGGACAGGGGGCACTGAAGCTTTCTTT. Translating gives CASSPGTGGTEAFF.

This chain links TRBV5-6 with TRBJ1-2; D is ambiguous. The CDR3 totals 13 residues. The germline gives CDR1 SGHDT, CDR2 YYEEEE. The ends were cut back, 6 bases at V and 6 bases at J, with 15 bases in the middle. The CDR3 nucleotides are TGTGCCAGCACCGTCGAGGCCCTACATGGCTACACCTTC. Its translation is CASTVEALHGYTF.

In this sample, this clone turned up a few times. The chain recombines TRBV7-2 with TRBJ2-5; D is perhaps TRBD2 (5 bases). V lost 5 bases to trimming and J lost 1 base, with 11 bases between them. The length of the CDR3 is 14 residues. Germline V gene data show CDR1 as SGHTA and CDR2 as FQGNSA. The CDR3 sequence is CASSRSGSQETQYF. Written as DNA, the CDR3 is TGTGCCAGCAGCCGTTCTGGGAGCCAAGAGACCCAGTACTTC.

This clone was detected a few times. The chain links TRBV7-3 to TRBJ2-5; perhaps TRBD1 as D (5 bases). Trimming removed 1 base at V and 5 bases at J, with 17 bases between. The CDR3 sequence is 16 residues long. CDR1 is SGHTA and CDR2 is FQGTGA in the germline V gene. Here the CDR3 DNA reads TGTGCCAGCAGCTTAATGGGGCCCCGGGTGGGGGAGACCCAGTACTTC. Protein product: CASSLMGPRVGETQYF.

This clone was found once. The CDR3 nucleotides are TGTGCCAGCAGTGGACAGGGAGGCAGCTATGGCTACACCTTC. Residues: CASSGQGGSYGYTF. The rearrangement uses TRBV2 and TRBJ1-2, with TRBD1 matching 7 bases. V lost 4 bases to trimming and J lost 4 bases; unmatched junction nucleotides: 6. CDR1 SNHLY and CDR2 FYNNEI come from the germline V gene. The CDR3 length is 14 residues.

The chain has TRBV5-4 and TRBJ2-4; TRBD1 matches at 8 bases. The J segment lost 1 base and the V segment lost 2 bases, leaving 5 bases of the junction unmatched. This CDR3 is built from 16 residues. CDR1 is SGHNT and CDR2 is YYREEE in the germline V gene (reference sequence). The CDR3 bases are TGTGCCAGCAGCTTCCAGGGGGCGCGGGCCAAAAACATTCAGTACTTC. Translated, it gives CASSFQGARAKNIQYF. The full variable domain, rest sourced from reference TRBV5-4 and TRBJ2-4, is ETGVTQSPTHLIKTRGQQVTLRCSSQSGHNTVSWYQQALGQGPQFIFQYYREEENGRGNFPPRFSGLQFPNYSSELNVNALELDDSALYLCASSFQGARAKNIQYFGAGTRLSVL.

This clone has just one count. This rearrangement joins TRBV5-1 to TRBJ2-7; D is undetermined. The CDR3 extends over 14 amino acids. The V end was cut by 1 base, the J end by 0 bases, with 8 bases between. CDR1 is SGHRS and CDR2 is YFSETQ in the germline V gene. CDR3 DNA: TGCGCCAGCAGCTTGCGGGTAAGCTCCTACGAGCAGTACTTC. This encodes CASSLRVSSYEQYF.

Regarding this clone: This CDR3 is also generated by other DNA sequences in the sample. This chain uses TRBV7-2 with TRBJ1-1; no reliable D call. There are 14 residues in the CDR3. The germline gives CDR1 SGHTA, CDR2 FQGNSA. The V and J ends lost 1 base and 0 bases respectively, with 6 bases between them. The DNA of the CDR3 is TGTGCCAGCAGCTTAGGACAATTGAACACTGAAGCTTTCTTT. It translates to CASSLGQLNTEAFF.

This chain links TRBV5-8 with TRBJ1-3, with D unresolved. Trimming shortened V by 4 bases and J by 7 bases, and 15 bases separated the two germline ends. Germline V gene data show CDR1 as SGHTS and CDR2 as YDEGEE. The CDR3 is made up of 14 amino acids. Here the CDR3 reads CASSLAGDGNTIYF. The CDR3 nucleotides are TGTGCCAGCAGCCTGGCCGGGGATGGGAACACCATATATTTT. The full variable domain, its missing parts supplied by reference TRBV5-8 and TRBJ1-3, is EAGVTQSPTHLIKTRGQQATLRCSPISGHTSVYWYQQALGLGLQFLLWYDEGEERNRGNFPPRFSGRQFPNYSSELNVNALELEDSALYLCASSLAGDGNTIYFGEGSWLTVV.